A selection of T cell receptor beta chains follows, all from one sample in a study of T cells in tumors after PD-1 blockade. Clones were sequenced by immunoSEQ multiplex PCR, and TCRdb holds only the in-frame ones, with some missing. The sample lists about 7,700 clones, 55% to 70% occurring once. Sample: tumor tissue, taken after anti-PD-1 treatment. The receptors originated from a human donor with basal cell carcinoma. Each CDR3 is given with its conserved first and last residue. The D gene is left open where the match is weak. For some rows the clone size is stated as once, few or many, or as a class when expanded; others skip it.

cdr3_aa: CASSYLPGLRTDTQYF
cdr3_nt: TGTGCCAGCAGTTATCTTCCGGGACTAAGAACAGATACGCAGTATTTT
d_call: TRBD2
clone_size: NA
j_call: TRBJ2-3
v_call: TRBV6-6

cdr3_aa: CASSQEAEVPYNEQFF
cdr3_nt: TGTGCCAGCAGCCAAGAAGCTGAAGTTCCCTACAATGAGCAGTTCTTC
d_call: NA
clone_size: NA
j_call: TRBJ2-1
v_call: TRBV3-1/TRBV3-2

cdr3_aa: CASRGTPGFNEKLFF
cdr3_nt: TGTGCCAGCAGGGGCACGCCGGGCTTTAATGAAAAACTGTTTTTT
d_call: NA
clone_size: NA
j_call: TRBJ1-4
v_call: TRBV6-6

cdr3_aa: CASSDMEGAVPYNEQFF
cdr3_nt: TGTGCCAGCAGTGATATGGAGGGGGCGGTCCCCTACAATGAGCAGTTCTTC
d_call: NA
clone_size: NA
j_call: TRBJ2-1
v_call: TRBV6-1

cdr3_aa: CATSATLSGANVLTF
cdr3_nt: TGTGCCACCAGTGCTACTCTCTCTGGGGCCAACGTCCTGACTTTC
d_call: NA
clone_size: NA
j_call: TRBJ2-6
v_call: TRBV24-1

cdr3_aa: CASSLFPTGNGYTF
cdr3_nt: TGTGCCAGCAGTTTATTCCCGACAGGGAATGGCTACACCTTC
d_call: TRBD1
clone_size: few
j_call: TRBJ1-2
v_call: TRBV28

cdr3_aa: CASSQHTGELFF
cdr3_nt: TGTGCCAGCAGTCAACATACCGGGGAGCTGTTTTTT
d_call: NA
clone_size: NA
j_call: TRBJ2-2
v_call: TRBV11-3

cdr3_aa: CASSIGQSTDTQYF
cdr3_nt: TGTGCCAGTAGTATCGGACAGAGCACAGATACGCAGTATTTT
d_call: NA
clone_size: NA
j_call: TRBJ2-3
v_call: TRBV19

cdr3_aa: CSATEPTFSGRLYEQYF
cdr3_nt: TGCAGTGCTACTGAACCCACCTTTAGCGGGAGACTCTACGAGCAGTACTTC
d_call: TRBD2
clone_size: NA
j_call: TRBJ2-7
v_call: TRBV20-1

cdr3_aa: CASSAYRGGTDTQYF
cdr3_nt: TGTGCCAGCAGTGCGTACAGGGGTGGGACAGATACGCAGTATTTT
d_call: TRBD1
clone_size: NA
j_call: TRBJ2-3
v_call: TRBV27

cdr3_aa: CASSQGTGAYYEQYF
cdr3_nt: TGCGCCAGCAGCCAAGGGACAGGGGCATACTACGAGCAGTACTTC
d_call: TRBD1
clone_size: NA
j_call: TRBJ2-7
v_call: TRBV4-3

cdr3_aa: CASSPNSGWIEQFF
cdr3_nt: TGCGCCAGCAGCCCGAATTCAGGCTGGATTGAGCAGTTCTTC
d_call: NA
clone_size: NA
j_call: TRBJ2-1
v_call: TRBV5-1

cdr3_aa: CASSQDAGAYGYTF
cdr3_nt: TGTGCCAGCAGCCAAGACGCCGGGGCCTATGGCTACACCTTC
d_call: NA
clone_size: NA
j_call: TRBJ1-2
v_call: TRBV3-1/TRBV3-2

cdr3_aa: CASSVDFGGARDTQYF
cdr3_nt: TGTGCCAGCAGCGTAGATTTTGGGGGGGCCAGGGATACGCAGTATTTT
d_call: NA
clone_size: NA
j_call: TRBJ2-3
v_call: TRBV9

cdr3_aa: CASSKDRSPLNEQFF
cdr3_nt: TGTGCCAGCAGCAAAGACCGCTCCCCCTTAAATGAGCAGTTCTTC
d_call: NA
clone_size: NA
j_call: TRBJ2-1
v_call: TRBV7-3

cdr3_aa: CASRALGLAGGEQYF
cdr3_nt: TGTGCCAGCAGAGCGTTGGGACTAGCGGGAGGGGAGCAGTACTTC
d_call: TRBD2
clone_size: NA
j_call: TRBJ2-7
v_call: TRBV28

cdr3_aa: CASSPDVHERYTDTQYF
cdr3_nt: TGTGCCAGCTCACCTGACGTCCATGAGCGCTACACAGATACGCAGTATTTT
d_call: NA
clone_size: NA
j_call: TRBJ2-3
v_call: TRBV18

cdr3_aa: CASGDREGHTDTQYF
cdr3_nt: TGCGCCAGCGGGGATAGGGAGGGCCACACAGATACGCAGTATTTT
d_call: TRBD2
clone_size: NA
j_call: TRBJ2-3
v_call: TRBV10-1

cdr3_aa: CASSSKQGLFGKLFF
cdr3_nt: TGTGCCAGCAGCTCGAAACAGGGACTTTTCGGAAAACTGTTTTTT
d_call: NA
clone_size: few
j_call: TRBJ1-4
v_call: TRBV5-6

cdr3_aa: CASSPGGNTIYF
cdr3_nt: TGTGCCAGCAGCCCCGGTGGAAACACCATATATTTT
d_call: NA
clone_size: NA
j_call: TRBJ1-3
v_call: TRBV7-6

cdr3_aa: CASSQGRFNTGELFF
cdr3_nt: TGCGCCAGCAGCCAAGGTCGTTTTAACACCGGGGAGCTGTTTTTT
d_call: NA
clone_size: NA
j_call: TRBJ2-2
v_call: TRBV4-3

cdr3_aa: CASSPGLIGHGYTF
cdr3_nt: TGTGCCAGCAGCCCAGGTTTGATTGGTCATGGCTACACCTTC
d_call: NA
clone_size: NA
j_call: TRBJ1-2
v_call: TRBV13

cdr3_aa: CAWSPTGVGYTF
cdr3_nt: TGTGCCTGGAGCCCGACAGGGGTTGGCTACACCTTC
d_call: TRBD1
clone_size: NA
j_call: TRBJ1-2
v_call: TRBV30

cdr3_aa: CASISVSGSSYEQYF
cdr3_nt: TGTGCCAGCATCTCGGTGAGCGGGAGCTCCTACGAGCAGTACTTC
d_call: TRBD2
clone_size: few
j_call: TRBJ2-7
v_call: TRBV5-6

cdr3_aa: CASSRTPGVQPQHF
cdr3_nt: TGTGCCAGCAGCAGAACTCCGGGGGTTCAGCCCCAGCATTTT
d_call: NA
clone_size: NA
j_call: TRBJ1-5
v_call: TRBV13

cdr3_aa: CASSLGDQETQYF
cdr3_nt: TGTGCCAGCAGCCTGGGAGACCAAGAGACCCAGTACTTC
d_call: NA
clone_size: NA
j_call: TRBJ2-5
v_call: TRBV5-4

cdr3_aa: CASSFAGGPYEQYF
cdr3_nt: TGTGCCAGCAGCTTTGCAGGAGGCCCGTACGAGCAGTACTTC
d_call: NA
clone_size: few
j_call: TRBJ2-7
v_call: TRBV5-5

cdr3_aa: CASSDPGFQASYEQYF
cdr3_nt: TGTGCCAGCAGTGACCCGGGATTTCAGGCCTCCTACGAGCAGTACTTC
d_call: NA
clone_size: few
j_call: TRBJ2-7
v_call: TRBV6-1

cdr3_aa: CASSSGQGNTGELFF
cdr3_nt: TGTGCCAGCAGTTCGGGACAGGGGAACACCGGGGAGCTGTTTTTT
d_call: TRBD1
clone_size: few
j_call: TRBJ2-2
v_call: TRBV6-4

cdr3_aa: CASSYSSVGASEQYF
cdr3_nt: TGTGCCAGCAGTTACTCCTCAGTGGGCGCCTCGGAGCAGTACTTC
d_call: NA
clone_size: medium-sized
j_call: TRBJ2-7
v_call: TRBV6-5

cdr3_aa: CASGRAETQYF
cdr3_nt: TGCGCCAGCGGCAGAGCAGAGACCCAGTACTTC
d_call: NA
clone_size: few
j_call: TRBJ2-5
v_call: TRBV10-2

cdr3_aa: CASSPDIPQETQYF
cdr3_nt: TGTGCCAGCTCACCGGACATCCCCCAGGAGACCCAGTACTTC
d_call: NA
clone_size: NA
j_call: TRBJ2-5
v_call: TRBV18

cdr3_aa: CASSPIGGSTDTQYF
cdr3_nt: TGCGCCAGCAGCCCCATTGGCGGTAGCACAGATACGCAGTATTTT
d_call: NA
clone_size: once
j_call: TRBJ2-3
v_call: TRBV4-3

cdr3_aa: CAISTGQGDSPLHF
cdr3_nt: TGCGCCATCTCAACGGGACAAGGGGATTCACCCCTCCACTTT
d_call: NA
clone_size: NA
j_call: TRBJ1-6
v_call: TRBV10-2

cdr3_aa: CASSALQTNQPQHF
cdr3_nt: TGTGCCAGCAGTGCATTACAGACGAATCAGCCCCAGCATTTT
d_call: NA
clone_size: few
j_call: TRBJ1-5
v_call: TRBV6-4

cdr3_aa: CASSQAGSGGAQETQYF
cdr3_nt: TGTGCCAGCAGCCAAGCGGGAAGCGGGGGGGCCCAGGAGACCCAGTACTTC
d_call: TRBD2
clone_size: NA
j_call: TRBJ2-5
v_call: TRBV3-1/TRBV3-2

cdr3_aa: CASTPGSFNKDTQYF
cdr3_nt: TGTGCCAGTACTCCCGGGTCCTTTAACAAAGATACGCAGTATTTT
d_call: NA
clone_size: NA
j_call: TRBJ2-3
v_call: TRBV19

cdr3_aa: CASSFWGDKNIQYF
cdr3_nt: TGTGCCAGCAGCTTTTGGGGGGACAAAAACATTCAGTACTTC
d_call: NA
clone_size: few
j_call: TRBJ2-4
v_call: TRBV7-2

cdr3_aa: CASSYRGNTEAFF
cdr3_nt: TGTGCCAGCAGTTACAGGGGGAACACTGAAGCTTTCTTT
d_call: NA
clone_size: few
j_call: TRBJ1-1
v_call: TRBV6-5